A single sample is the source of the 13 T cell receptor beta chains below, sequenced in a study of cytomegalovirus exposure and HLA in healthy donors. Measured with immunoSEQ multiplex PCR; TCRdb has only the in-frame clones, and not every one. The sample shows about 180,000 clones, about 85% of them seen only once. Specimen: PBMCs. The receptor source for this set is a man younger than 35 in good health and CMV-seropositive.

The chain carries TRBV7-9 and TRBJ1-3; D is ambiguous. The germline V gene has CDR1 SEHNR and CDR2 FQNEAQ (reference sequence). The CDR3 runs to 15 residues. V shed 3 bases and J shed 4 bases, with 13 bases lying between them. In DNA, the CDR3 is TGTGCCAGCAGCTTCGGGAGTACGGGAGGAAACACCATATATTTT. Its protein is CASSFGSTGGNTIYF. Using reference TRBV7-9 and TRBJ1-3 for the parts outside the CDR3, the full variable domain is DTGVSQNPRHKITKRGQNVTFRCDPISEHNRLYWYRQTLGQGPEFLTYFQNEAQLEKSRLLSDRFSAERPKGSFSTLEIQRTEQGDSAMYLCASSFGSTGGNTIYFGEGSWLTVV.

This clone has a single count. V and J are TRBV29-1 and TRBJ2-7, with a weak D call TRBD2 (6 bases). Germline CDR1 SQVTM, CDR2 ANQGSEA. The CDR3 extends over 14 amino acids. With 4 bases removed from V and 3 bases from J, the gap between germline ends came to 16 bases. In DNA, the CDR3 is TGCAGCGTTGGTGGCCTCTTGGAGGGCTACGAGCAGTACTTC. Translated, it gives CSVGGLLEGYEQYF.

This clone has a single count. The J gene is TRBJ2-7, the V gene TRBV27; a possible D gene is TRBD1 (6 bases). The V and J ends lost 3 bases and 3 bases respectively, with 15 bases between them. Germline V lookup: CDR1 MNHEY, CDR2 SMNVEV (reference sequence). This CDR3 is built from 15 residues. The CDR3 loop is CASSFSGDKRYEQYF. The DNA of the CDR3 is TGTGCCAGCAGTTTCTCAGGGGATAAGCGCTACGAGCAGTACTTC.

The chain links TRBV19 to TRBJ1-2; perhaps TRBD1 as D (6 bases). The length of the CDR3 is 18 residues. In germline, CDR1 is LNHDA, CDR2 SQIVND (reference sequence). V was pared by 7 bases and J by 2 bases, with 26 bases between. The CDR3 sequence: CASTPPPGHRTRNYGYTF. In DNA form, the CDR3 reads TGTGCCAGTACCCCTCCCCCGGGACACCGGACCCGCAACTATGGCTACACCTTC.

In its sample, this clone was seen a few times. V is TRBV4-1 and J is TRBJ2-7, with 11 bases that match TRBD2. Germline trimming cut 0 bases from V and 3 bases from J; bases unmatched to any gene: 7. Germline V lookup: CDR1 MGHRA, CDR2 YSYEKL. CDR3 length equals 17 residues. The chain's CDR3 is CASSQDLSGLAGYEQYF. CDR3 DNA sequence: TGCGCCAGCAGCCAAGATCTTTCCGGACTAGCGGGCTACGAGCAGTACTTC.

The chain employs TRBV2 and TRBJ1-1; D is possibly TRBD1 (6 bases). This CDR3 contains 14 residues. V lost 8 bases to trimming and J lost 2 bases, with 15 bases between them. CDR1 and CDR2 (germline): SNHLY, FYNNEI. CDR3 sequence reads: CASVFGGRNTEAFF. The CDR3 DNA follows: TGTGCCAGCGTCTTCGGGGGGCGTAACACTGAAGCTTTCTTT. Full variable domain (missing parts from reference TRBV2 and TRBJ1-1): EPEVTQTPSHQVTQMGQEVILRCVPISNHLYFYWYRQILGQKVEFLVSFYNNEISEKSEIFDDQFSVERPDGSNFTLKIRSTKLEDSAMYFCASVFGGRNTEAFFGQGTRLTVV.

The chain carries TRBV30 and TRBJ1-5; 7 bases agree with TRBD1. The V segment lost 2 bases and the J segment 4 bases; nucleotides outside the gene matches: 8. The V gene's germline CDR1 is GTSNPN and CDR2 SVGIG (reference sequence). The CDR3 extends over 15 amino acids. In DNA, the CDR3 is TGTGCCTGGAGTCGTACGGACAGGAGGAATCAGCCCCAGCATTTT. It yields the protein CAWSRTDRRNQPQHF.

This clone was observed a few times. The chain links TRBV2 to TRBJ2-1; 13 bases align to TRBD2. V lost 6 bases, J lost 4 bases, and 3 bases stayed unmatched. CDR1 and CDR2 (germline): SNHLY, FYNNEI. This CDR3 has 15 amino acids. The CDR3: CASSQGLAGYNEQFF. In DNA, the CDR3 is TGTGCCAGCAGCCAGGGACTAGCGGGGTACAATGAGCAGTTCTTC.

The rearrangement links TRBV2 to TRBJ2-3; 12 nucleotides align to TRBD2. Per germline, CDR1 SNHLY and CDR2 FYNNEI. The CDR3 consists of 17 residues. J lost 2 bases, V lost 8 bases, and 11 bases had no gene match. CDR3 in DNA: TGTGCCAGCTGGGAGCCGACTAGCGGGGGCTTCACAGATACGCAGTATTTT. This gives the protein CASWEPTSGGFTDTQYF.

The chain carries TRBV5-1 and TRBJ1-1; 7 bases agree with TRBD1. Germline V gives CDR1 SGHRS, CDR2 YFSETQ. The CDR3 covers 18 residues. Trimming removed 1 base from V and 0 bases from J; junction bases left unmatched: 12. CDR3 residues: CASSLRGRESPLNTEAFF. CDR3 in DNA: TGCGCCAGCAGCTTGAGGGGGCGCGAGTCACCCTTGAACACTGAAGCTTTCTTT. The full variable domain, with the rest looked up from reference TRBV5-1 and TRBJ1-1, is KAGVTQTPRYLIKTRGQQVTLSCSPISGHRSVSWYQQTPGQGLQFLFEYFSETQRNKGNFPGRFSGRQFSNSRSEMNVSTLELGDSALYLCASSLRGRESPLNTEAFFGQGTRLTVV.

The gene calls are TRBV28 and TRBJ1-5, with D perhaps TRBD1 (6 bases). With 6 bases removed from V and 1 base from J, the gap between germline ends came to 13 bases. The CDR3 is 15 residues long. In germline, CDR1 is MDHEN, CDR2 SYDVKM. CDR3 amino acids: CASSILQGSNQPQHF. The CDR3 DNA is TGTGCCAGCAGCATTCTCCAGGGGAGCAATCAGCCCCAGCATTTT.

The CDR3 nucleotides read TGCGCCAGCAGCGGCACTAGCACCGAAGAGACCCAGTACTTC. Translating gives CASSGTSTEETQYF. The V gene is TRBV5-1, the J gene TRBJ2-5; a weak D match, TRBD2 (6 bases). The CDR3 has 14 residues. Germline V gene data show CDR1 as SGHRS and CDR2 as YFSETQ. Trimming left V 4 bases short and J 3 bases short, with 13 bases between. Full variable domain (rest looked up from reference TRBV5-1 and TRBJ2-5): KAGVTQTPRYLIKTRGQQVTLSCSPISGHRSVSWYQQTPGQGLQFLFEYFSETQRNKGNFPGRFSGRQFSNSRSEMNVSTLELGDSALYLCASSGTSTEETQYFGPGTRLLVL.

V gene TRBV11-3 combines with J gene TRBJ2-1; 7 nucleotides line up with TRBD1. Germline trimming cut 4 bases from V and 3 bases from J; bases unmatched to any gene: 3. This CDR3 comprises 14 residues. Looked up from germline, CDR1 is SGHNT and CDR2 is YENEEA. The CDR3 loop reads CASSSTGRYNEQFF. The DNA for the CDR3 is TGTGCCAGCAGCTCGACAGGGCGCTACAATGAGCAGTTCTTC.